Shown below are 17 T cell receptor beta chains from a single sample sequenced in a study of blood T cells in healthy people across ages. A J-beta primer mix and a sample-barcoded 5' primer were used in a second PCR of about 7 to 12 cycles. TCRdb fed the 5' RACE reads into MiXCR, producing one record per CDR3 protein. The sample consists of fewer than 2 million distinct CDR3 sequences, roughly 43% of them appearing once. Sequencing input: blood. These receptors all stem from a human donor in good health.

The V call is TRBV30, the J call TRBJ1-5; D is unclear. The CDR3 is made up of 10 amino acids. Per germline, CDR1 GTSNPN and CDR2 SVGIG (reference sequence). The V end lost 4 bases, the J end lost 7 bases, and 5 bases lay between the germline ends. CDR3 sequence (DNA): TGTGCCTGGAAGGAGCAGCCCCAGCATTTT. This sequence encodes CAWKEQPQHF.

In this sample, this clonotype turned up a few times. The V gene is TRBV5-1, the J gene TRBJ2-4; TRBD1 aligns across 7 bases. The better agreement between TRBJ2-7 and the DNA end casts doubt on the J call. This CDR3 is built from 13 residues. Germline values: CDR1 SGHRS, CDR2 YFSETQ. In DNA, the CDR3 is TGCGCCAGCAGCTCATACACAGGGGCCGAGCAGTACTTC. It codes for CASSSYTGAEQYF.

On this clonotype: This sequence may be a read error, since a much larger clone differs from it by one base. The chain joins TRBV6-4 to TRBJ2-3, with 8 positions matching TRBD2. With V trimmed by 6 bases and J by 1 base, 3 bases remained unmatched. This CDR3 is built from 14 residues. Germline V gene data show CDR1 as MRHNA and CDR2 as SNTAGT. The CDR3 nucleotides are TGTGCCAGCAGGGAAGCGGGGGGCACAGATACGCAGTATTTT. This translates into CASREAGGTDTQYF.

This rearrangement joins TRBV20-1 to TRBJ2-5; TRBD2 is a possible D gene (6 bases). Trimming left V 3 bases short and J 0 bases short, with 11 bases between. CDR1 DFQATT and CDR2 SNEGSKA come from the germline V gene (reference sequence). CDR3 size: 14 residues. The CDR3 DNA is TGCAGTGCTAGTGGCGGGGCGTACCAAGAGACCCAGTACTTC. Translation: CSASGGAYQETQYF.

This clonotype was observed a handful of times. The chain combines TRBV10-3 with TRBJ1-4; D unresolved. The V and J ends lost 1 base and 8 bases respectively, with 20 bases between them. From germline, CDR1 is ENHRY and CDR2 SYGVKD. The CDR3 has 17 residues. The DNA of the CDR3 is TGTGCCATCAGTGAGTTCGACCCAGTCTCTTTTCCGGAAAAACTGTTTTTT. Its protein is CAISEFDPVSFPEKLFF.

With respect to this clonotype: A much larger clone lies a single base off, so this may be a read error. V usage is TRBV7-9 and J usage is TRBJ2-1; D not certain. This CDR3 has 13 residues. CDR1 is SEHNR and CDR2 is FQNEAQ in the germline V gene (reference sequence). Trimming took off 2 bases at V and 10 bases at J, with 12 bases between the two ends. CDR3 amino acids: CASSLSNTYEQFF. Here the CDR3 DNA reads TGTGCCAGCAGCTTATCAAATACCTACGAGCAGTTCTTC.

The table lists this clonotype with a few counts. CDR3 coding DNA: TGTGCCTGGAGTGGCTACTATGGCTACACCTTC. Amino acid sequence: CAWSGYYGYTF. V is TRBV30 and J is TRBJ1-2; D is unclear. Between the trimmed V and J ends, which lost 1 base and 3 bases, there was a span of 3 bases. This CDR3 spans 11 amino acids. Germline V lookup: CDR1 GTSNPN, CDR2 SVGIG (reference sequence).

This clonotype came up a few times. The chain has TRBV12-3 or TRBV12-4 and TRBJ2-6; D perhaps matches TRBD2 (5 bases). The V and J ends lost 5 bases and 0 bases respectively, with 14 bases between them. This CDR3 has 17 amino acids. The CDR3 is CASSLIGVPSGANVLTF. CDR3 DNA: TGTGCCAGCAGTCTGATCGGGGTCCCCTCTGGGGCCAACGTCCTGACTTTC.

In its sample, this clonotype was seen a few times. The chain is built from TRBV6-2 or TRBV6-3 and TRBJ2-1; D is unclear. Germline CDR1 is MNHEY and CDR2 is SVGEGT. Trimming removed 0 bases from V and 9 bases from J, with 15 bases in between. The CDR3 length is 15 residues. For the CDR3, the DNA is TGTGCCAGCAGTTACTCGAAGACCCCCTTGGGTGAGCAGTTCTTC. Translated, it gives CASSYSKTPLGEQFF.

This chain's CDR3 is CASSSGLRNEQYF. The CDR3 bases are TGTGCCAGCAGCTCCGGACTGCGAAACGAGCAGTACTTC. This chain uses TRBV7-8 with TRBJ2-7; D may be TRBD2 (5 bases). The CDR3 loop spans 13 amino acids. Trimming removed 4 bases at V and 5 bases at J, with 12 bases between. CDR1 is SGHVS and CDR2 is FQNEAQ in the germline V gene. Supplemented by reference TRBV7-8 and TRBJ2-7, the full variable domain reads GAGVSQSPRYKVAKRGQDVALRCDPISGHVSLFWYQQALGQGPEFLTYFQNEAQLDKSGLPSDRFFAERPEGSVSTLKIQRTQQEDSAVYLCASSSGLRNEQYFGPGTRLTVT.

The rearrangement joins TRBV28 to TRBJ2-5; no definite D call. The V gene lost 6 bases and the J gene lost 5 bases, with 16 bases spanning the gap. The CDR3 runs 14 residues. Germline V gene lookup returns CDR1 MDHEN and CDR2 SYDVKM. The CDR3 region has the DNA TGTGCCAGCAGCGGCCTGGAGCGACGGGAGACCCAGTACTTC. Translation gives CASSGLERRETQYF.

This clonotype appeared a few times. J is TRBJ2-1 and V is TRBV12-3 or TRBV12-4; perhaps TRBD2 as D (6 bases). This CDR3 spans 15 amino acids. V lost 6 bases and J 1 base, leaving 13 bases between the germline ends. The CDR3 is CASRNQGGSYNEQFF. For the CDR3, the DNA is TGTGCCAGCAGAAATCAGGGAGGATCCTACAATGAGCAGTTCTTC.

This clonotype was seen a handful of times. The gene calls are TRBV6-5 and TRBJ2-3, with TRBD1 matching over 12 bases. V lost 6 bases and J lost 4; bases outside the gene matches: 2. This CDR3 comprises 14 residues. The germline gives CDR1 MNHEY, CDR2 SVGAGI. CDR3 sequence reads: CASRGQGAADTQYF. CDR3 sequence (DNA): TGTGCCAGCAGGGGACAGGGGGCTGCAGATACGCAGTATTTT.

The chain recombines TRBV5-6 with TRBJ2-7; D perhaps matches TRBD1 (6 bases). Between the trimmed V and J ends, which lost 5 bases and 2 bases, there was a span of 14 bases. This CDR3 spans 14 amino acids. The V gene's germline CDR1 is SGHDT and CDR2 YYEEEE. The CDR3 DNA reads TGTGCCAGCAGTCAGTCAGGACAGCCCTACGAGCAGTACTTC. This sequence encodes CASSQSGQPYEQYF.

This chain links TRBV9 with TRBJ1-6; D call uncertain. Trimming cost V 3 bases and J 6 bases, with 10 bases left between them. Germline loops: CDR1 SGDLS, CDR2 YYNGEE. The CDR3 extends over 14 amino acids. CDR3 protein: CASSGGSGNSPLHF. The CDR3 region has the DNA TGTGCCAGCAGCGGCGGCTCGGGTAATTCACCCCTCCACTTT.

This chain joins TRBV15 and TRBJ1-1; 8 nucleotides match TRBD1. The V gene's germline CDR1 is LNHNV and CDR2 YYDKDF (reference sequence). V shed 4 bases and J 2 bases; nucleotides not matched to a gene: 15. The CDR3 has 18 residues. In nucleotides, the CDR3 is TGTGCCACCAGCAAGACCGGATGGGGGACAGGCGGTAACACTGAAGCTTTCTTT. It yields the protein CATSKTGWGTGGNTEAFF.

The V gene is TRBV5-1, the J gene TRBJ2-1, with TRBD1 identical over 10 bases. The CDR3 runs to 14 residues. V dropped 6 bases and J dropped 7; count of bases not matched to a gene: 7. CDR1 and CDR2 (germline): SGHRS, YFSETQ. CDR3 sequence (DNA): TGCGCCAGCAACCTGGACAGGGGGACGAATGAGCAGTTCTTC. This encodes CASNLDRGTNEQFF. Filled out from reference TRBV5-1 and TRBJ2-1, the complete variable domain reads KAGVTQTPRYLIKTRGQQVTLSCSPISGHRSVSWYQQTPGQGLQFLFEYFSETQRNKGNFPGRFSGRQFSNSRSEMNVSTLELGDSALYLCASNLDRGTNEQFFGPGTRLTVL.